This T cell receptor (beta chain) was obtained from a study of T cell responses to AZD1222 COVID-19 vaccine. Clones were read by immunoSEQ multiplex PCR, and TCRdb kept only the in-frame ones, dropping some. The sample lists 90,000 to 150,000 clones; roughly 90% were seen once. This clone was seen a single time. The CDR3 is 14 residues long. The germline V and J ends were trimmed by 1 base and 12 bases, with 16 bases remaining between them. Germline V CDR1 and CDR2: SGHTA, FQGNSA. The clonotype originates from an adult in good health. The sequencing here drew on peripheral blood, taken on day 0 of AZD1222 vaccination. The rearrangement uses TRBV7-2 and TRBJ2-1, with D possibly matching TRBD2 (6 bases). CDR3 amino acids: CASSLDGTAVPQFF. The DNA for the CDR3 is TGTGCCAGCAGCTTAGATGGGACTGCAGTTCCGCAGTTCTTC.